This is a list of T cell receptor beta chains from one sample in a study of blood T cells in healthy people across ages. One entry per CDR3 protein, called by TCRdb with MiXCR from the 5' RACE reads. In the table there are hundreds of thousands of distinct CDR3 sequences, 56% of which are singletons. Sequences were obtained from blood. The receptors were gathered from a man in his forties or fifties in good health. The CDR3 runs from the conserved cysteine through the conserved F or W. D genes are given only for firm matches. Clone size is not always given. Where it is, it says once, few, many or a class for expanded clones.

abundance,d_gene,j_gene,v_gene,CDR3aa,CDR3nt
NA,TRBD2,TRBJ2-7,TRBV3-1,CASRQSGRAQEQYF,TGTGCCAGCAGGCAAAGCGGGAGGGCCCAAGAGCAGTACTTC
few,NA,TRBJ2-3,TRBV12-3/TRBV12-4,CASSFETGGTDTQYF,TGTGCCAGCAGTTTTGAAACAGGCGGCACAGATACGCAGTATTTT
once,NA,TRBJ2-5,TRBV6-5,CASSYQGTQYF,TGTGCCAGCAGTTACCAGGGGACCCAGTACTTC
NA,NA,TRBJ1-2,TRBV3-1,CASQGLGYGYTF,TGTGCCAGCCAGGGTCTTGGCTATGGCTACACCTTC
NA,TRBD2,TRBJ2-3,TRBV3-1,CASSYDSSGDYTDTQYF,TGTGCCAGCAGCTACGACTCCAGCGGGGACTACACAGATACGCAGTATTTT
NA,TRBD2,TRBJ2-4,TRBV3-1,CASSSSGGADIQYF,TGTGCCAGCAGCAGCAGCGGGGGGGCGGACATTCAGTACTTC
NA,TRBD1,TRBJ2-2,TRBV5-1,CASSWDRGSTGELFF,TGCGCCAGCAGCTGGGACAGGGGGAGCACCGGGGAGCTGTTTTTT
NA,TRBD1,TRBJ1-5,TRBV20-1,CSASEGTGVNQPQHF,TGCAGTGCTTCCGAAGGGACAGGGGTCAATCAGCCCCAGCATTTT
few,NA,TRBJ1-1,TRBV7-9,CASSSIDWDTEAFF,TGTGCCAGCAGCTCCATTGACTGGGACACTGAAGCTTTCTTT
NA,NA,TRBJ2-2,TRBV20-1,CSARFGARGELFF,TGCAGTGCTAGATTCGGGGCACGCGGGGAGCTGTTTTTT
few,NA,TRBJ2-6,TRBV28,CASSRNRAGANVLTF,TGTGCCAGTAGCCGGAACAGGGCTGGGGCCAACGTCCTGACTTTC
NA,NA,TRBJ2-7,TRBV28,CASTRDGSYNEQYF,TGTGCCAGCACCAGGGACGGGTCTTACAATGAGCAGTACTTC
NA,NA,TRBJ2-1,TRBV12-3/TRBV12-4,CASSFQFVSNEQFF,TGTGCCAGCAGTTTTCAATTTGTTAGCAATGAGCAGTTCTTC
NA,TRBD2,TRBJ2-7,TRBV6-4,CASSDSGLADEQYF,TGTGCCAGCAGTGACTCGGGACTAGCGGACGAGCAGTACTTC
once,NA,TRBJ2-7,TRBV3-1,CASSHIGQYEQYF,TGTGCCAGCAGCCATATCGGACAGTACGAGCAGTACTTC
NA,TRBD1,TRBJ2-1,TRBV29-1,CRGQGLYLEQFF,TGCAGGGGACAGGGTTTGTATCTAGAGCAGTTCTTC
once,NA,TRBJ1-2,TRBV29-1,CSAEGRSYGYTF,TGCAGCGCAGAAGGCCGTTCCTATGGCTACACCTTC
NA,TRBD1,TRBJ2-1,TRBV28,CASSQGDSTTYNEQFF,TGTGCCAGCAGTCAGGGGGACAGCACTACCTACAATGAGCAGTTCTTC
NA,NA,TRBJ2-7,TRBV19,CASSARSAGSYEQYF,TGTGCCAGTAGTGCGCGCTCCGCGGGCTCCTACGAGCAGTACTTC
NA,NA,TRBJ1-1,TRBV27,CASSLFGGRVTEAFF,TGTGCCAGCAGTTTATTCGGGGGCAGGGTCACTGAAGCTTTCTTT
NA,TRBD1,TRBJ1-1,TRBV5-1,CASSLVPLDRANTEAFF,TGCGCCAGCAGCTTAGTTCCCCTTGACAGGGCCAACACTGAAGCTTTCTTT
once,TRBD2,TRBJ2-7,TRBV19,CASSTERQGGDEQYF,TGTGCCAGTAGTACAGAAAGGCAGGGAGGGGACGAGCAGTACTTC
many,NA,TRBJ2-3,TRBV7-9,CASSSRVGRRVDTDTQYF,TGTGCCAGCAGCTCCCGAGTGGGTCGCAGGGTCGACACAGATACGCAGTATTTT
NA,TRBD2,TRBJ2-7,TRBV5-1,CASSLDPTSGGDFDEQYF,TGCGCCAGCAGCTTAGATCCGACTAGCGGGGGGGATTTCGATGAGCAGTACTTC
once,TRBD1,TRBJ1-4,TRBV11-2,CASSNRDRGWDEKLFF,TGTGCCAGCAGCAACCGGGACAGGGGGTGGGATGAAAAACTGTTTTTT
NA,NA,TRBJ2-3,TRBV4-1,CASSPPDWWTDTQYF,TGCGCCAGCAGCCCACCCGACTGGTGGACGGATACGCAGTATTTT
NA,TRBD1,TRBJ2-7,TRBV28,CASSYGDRDNEQYF,TGTGCCAGCAGCTACGGGGACAGAGACAATGAGCAGTACTTC
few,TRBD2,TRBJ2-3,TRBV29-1,CSNREGDTQYF,TGCAGCAACCGGGAGGGGGATACGCAGTATTTT
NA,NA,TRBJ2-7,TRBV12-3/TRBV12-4,CASSVDALYEQYF,TGTGCCAGCAGTGTAGATGCCCTCTACGAGCAGTACTTC
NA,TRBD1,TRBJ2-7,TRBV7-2,CASSRDRGILGEQYF,TGTGCCAGCAGCCGAGACAGGGGGATTCTGGGCGAGCAGTACTTC
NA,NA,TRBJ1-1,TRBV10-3,CAISPVGNTEAFF,TGTGCCATCAGCCCCGTTGGGAACACTGAAGCTTTCTTT
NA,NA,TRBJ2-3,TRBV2,CASSRDSRSTDTQYF,TGTGCCAGCAGTAGGGACTCACGATCTACAGATACGCAGTATTTT
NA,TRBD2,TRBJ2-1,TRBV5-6,CASSYGLADNEQFF,TGTGCCAGCAGCTACGGACTAGCTGACAATGAGCAGTTCTTC
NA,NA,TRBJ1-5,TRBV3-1,CASSQDLTGNQPQHF,TGTGCCAGCAGCCAAGATCTTACGGGCAATCAGCCCCAGCATTTT
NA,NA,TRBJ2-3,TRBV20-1,CSAISLGLGADTQYF,TGCAGTGCTATCTCCCTCGGGTTAGGCGCAGATACGCAGTATTTT